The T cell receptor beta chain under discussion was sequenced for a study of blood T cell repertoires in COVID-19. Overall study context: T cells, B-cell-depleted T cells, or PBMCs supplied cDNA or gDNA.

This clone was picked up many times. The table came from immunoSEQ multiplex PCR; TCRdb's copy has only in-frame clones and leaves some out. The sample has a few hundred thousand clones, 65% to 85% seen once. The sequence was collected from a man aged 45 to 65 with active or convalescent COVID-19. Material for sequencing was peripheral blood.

CDR3 sequence (DNA): TGTGCCAGCAGTCAGACAGGGTTACACGAGCAGTACTTC. Protein product: CASSQTGLHEQYF. The genes are TRBV28 and TRBJ2-7; TRBD1 matches 7 bases. The CDR3 is made up of 13 amino acids. The germline V gene encodes CDR1 MDHEN and CDR2 SYDVKM. Trimming at V came to 5 bases and at J to 5 bases, leaving 6 bases not matched to a gene.